These 9 T cell receptor beta chains were all obtained from the same sample, sequenced in a study of shared clonotypes between healthy human individuals. Terminally differentiated effector memory CD45RA+ cells were left out of the naive CD8 fraction, which was CD45RO-negative and positively selected for CCR7. Libraries were prepared by immunoSEQ multiplex PCR; TCRdb keeps only in-frame clonotypes and omits some of them. The sample records some 2 million clones, about 95% being singletons. The sample was naive CD8+ T cells sorted from blood. These receptor sequences come from a man younger than 30 in good health.

The chain is built from TRBV5-6 and TRBJ2-7; D uncertain. This CDR3 comprises 13 residues. The germline V gene encodes CDR1 SGHDT and CDR2 YYEEEE. The ends were cut back, 2 bases at V and 3 bases at J, with 9 bases in the middle. The CDR3 loop reads CASSFWPNYEQYF. CDR3 in DNA: TGTGCCAGCAGCTTTTGGCCCAACTACGAGCAGTACTTC.

The chain recombines TRBV13 with TRBJ2-3, with no clear D. This CDR3 comprises 13 residues. Deletions cut 4 bases from V and 0 bases from J, with 5 bases between. CDR1 and CDR2 from the germline V gene are PRHDT and FYEKMQ (reference sequence). DNA for the CDR3: TGTGCCAGCAGCTCATCTAGCACAGATACGCAGTATTTT. Its protein product is CASSSSSTDTQYF.

The genes are TRBV29-1 and TRBJ2-1; D possibly corresponds to TRBD1 (5 bases). Germline CDR1 is SQVTM and CDR2 is ANQGSEA. The ends were cut back, 5 bases at V and 8 bases at J, with 13 bases in the middle. The CDR3 extends over 12 amino acids. In DNA, the CDR3 is TGCAGCGTTTTCGGACATTTCGATGAGCAGTTCTTC. This sequence encodes CSVFGHFDEQFF.

This chain connects TRBV14 to TRBJ1-4; D is uncertain. The CDR3 spans 16 residues. CDR1 is SGHDN and CDR2 is FVKESK in the germline V gene. V was clipped by 2 bases and J by 5 bases, with 15 bases between them. In DNA form, the CDR3 reads TGTGCCAGCAGCCAAAAAAGAGGCGGAGAGAATGAAAAACTGTTTTTT. This sequence encodes CASSQKRGGENEKLFF.

V usage is TRBV2 and J usage is TRBJ2-7; 7 bases match TRBD1. Trimming took 8 bases from V and 3 from J; bases not matched to a gene: 13. CDR1 SNHLY and CDR2 FYNNEI come from the germline V gene. This CDR3 comprises 15 residues. The CDR3 coding sequence is TGTGCCAGCGGACCGACAGGGCCGGGTTTCTACGAGCAGTACTTC. Translating it yields CASGPTGPGFYEQYF.

Comment on this clone: At the DNA level, this CDR3 is encoded by other sequences in the same sample as well. This chain links TRBV4-3 with TRBJ2-5; TRBD2 aligns across 7 bases. After removal of 0 bases from V and 2 bases from J, the junction contained 3 bases not matched to a gene. The CDR3 is 15 residues long. Looked up from germline, CDR1 is LGHNA and CDR2 is YSLEER. The CDR3 spells CASSQDLADQETQYF. CDR3 in DNA: TGCGCCAGCAGCCAAGATCTAGCGGATCAAGAGACCCAGTACTTC.

Concerning this clone: At the DNA level, this CDR3 is encoded by other sequences in the same sample as well. This chain connects TRBV6-1 to TRBJ2-7, with a tentative D call TRBD1 (6 bases). The CDR3 runs 14 residues. V shed 3 bases and J shed 2 bases, with 11 bases lying between them. Germline values: CDR1 MNHNS, CDR2 SASEGT. The CDR3 protein is CASSDPGQTYEQYF. CDR3 coding DNA: TGTGCCAGCAGTGATCCAGGACAGACCTACGAGCAGTACTTC.

The CDR3 DNA sequence: TGTGCCAGCAGGGCACAAGAGACCCAGTACTTC. This codes for CASRAQETQYF. V usage is TRBV7-3 and J usage is TRBJ2-5, with unresolved D. Germline V lookup: CDR1 SGHTA, CDR2 FQGTGA. V lost 6 bases and J lost 2, with 4 bases in between. The CDR3 sequence is 11 residues long.

This rearrangement joins TRBV7-9 to TRBJ2-1; D is perhaps TRBD1 (5 bases). The CDR3 is 16 residues long. V lost 1 base, J lost 5 bases, and 15 bases lay in between. From germline, CDR1 is SEHNR and CDR2 FQNEAQ (reference sequence). CDR3 DNA: TGTGCCAGCAGCTTAGTGGGGCTTAGAAACGACAATGAGCAGTTCTTC. Translated, it gives CASSLVGLRNDNEQFF.